One sample yielded the 27 T cell receptor beta chains listed below, sequenced in a study of OX40 agonist ivuxolimab in advanced cancers. Sequenced by immunoSEQ multiplex PCR; TCRdb stores in-frame clones only, minus some. The sample has about 13,000 clones, 67% seen once; the top ten hold around a quarter. The material was CD4+ or CD8+ T cells sorted from blood, obtained in a trial of the OX40 agonist ivuxolimab. The receptor source for this set is an adult with an advanced solid tumor such as melanoma, head and neck, liver or kidney cancer.

The J gene is TRBJ1-1, the V gene TRBV18, with D perhaps matching TRBD1 (5 bases). Trimming took 3 bases from V and 7 from J, leaving 18 bases between them. The CDR3 runs 15 residues. CDR1 is KGHSH, CDR2 LQKENI, per germline. CDR3 region: CASSPSAGITGEAFF. Written as DNA, the CDR3 is TGTGCCAGCTCACCCTCCGCCGGGATAACAGGTGAAGCTTTCTTT.

The V and J genes are TRBV11-3 and TRBJ2-7, with D possibly TRBD2 on 5 matching bases. V was cut by 1 base and J by 5 bases, with 6 bases left in between. The CDR3 is made up of 12 amino acids. Germline CDR1 is SGHNT and CDR2 is YENEEA. CDR3 in DNA: TGTGCCAGCAGCTTAGGAGGGAACGAGCAGTACTTC. Translated, it gives CASSLGGNEQYF.

The chain joins TRBV19 to TRBJ2-1; perhaps TRBD1 as D (6 bases). Between the trimmed V and J ends, which lost 4 bases and 2 bases, there was a span of 9 bases. The CDR3 is made up of 14 amino acids. Per the germline V gene, CDR1 is LNHDA and CDR2 is SQIVND (reference sequence). CDR3 in DNA: TGTGCCAGTAGTACTCGACAGGCCTACAATGAGCAGTTCTTC. This codes for CASSTRQAYNEQFF.

V usage is TRBV6-5 and J usage is TRBJ2-7, with D possibly being TRBD1 (5 bases). CDR1 MNHEY and CDR2 SVGAGI come from the germline V gene. This CDR3 is built from 10 residues. CDR3 region: CEGQRSEQYF. In nucleotides, the CDR3 is TGTGAGGGGCAAAGGTCCGAGCAGTACTTC.

This sequence joins TRBV4-1 and TRBJ1-2; a weak D match, TRBD1 (5 bases). Per the germline V gene, CDR1 is MGHRA and CDR2 is YSYEKL. V was clipped by 1 base and J by 5 bases, with 20 bases between them. The CDR3 consists of 17 residues. The CDR3 nucleotides read TGCGCCAGCAGCCAAGTCGGGGGGAATGACCCCGAATATGGCTACACCTTC. Residues: CASSQVGGNDPEYGYTF.

As regards this clone: The junction does not match germline at one end; this may be a read error. The gene calls are TRBV7-9 and TRBJ1-5, with D possibly matching TRBD1 (5 bases). Germline-derived CDR1 and CDR2 are SEHNR and FQNEAQ (reference sequence). The CDR3 length is 14 residues. Written as DNA, the CDR3 is TGTGCCAGCACCTTAGAGGGGAGAGATCAGCCCCAGCATTTT. This encodes CASTLEGRDQPQHF.

The rearrangement links TRBV6-4 to TRBJ2-3; D not resolved. The length of the CDR3 is 13 residues. Trimming removed 11 bases from V and 0 bases from J, with 12 bases in between. Germline lookup yields CDR1 MRHNA and CDR2 SNTAGT. The CDR3, as DNA: TGTGCCCGAATGGCCTGTAGCACAGATACGCAGTATTTT. As protein: CARMACSTDTQYF.

This clone was seen once. The rearrangement uses TRBV28 and TRBJ2-3, with TRBD1 matching over 8 bases. The V gene end was trimmed by 4 bases and the J gene end by 14 bases; junction bases not matched to a gene: 8. CDR1 MDHEN and CDR2 SYDVKM come from the germline V gene. There are 12 residues in the CDR3. As DNA, the CDR3 is TGTGCCAGCAGTTACACAGGACAGGGCTCGTATTTT. This sequence encodes CASSYTGQGSYF.

This clone came up many times. This chain links TRBV27 with TRBJ1-1; weak D call: TRBD1 (5 bases). The length of the CDR3 is 13 residues. Germline-derived CDR1 and CDR2 are MNHEY and SMNVEV (reference sequence). Trimming stripped 3 bases from V and 1 base from J, with 6 bases between. The DNA of the CDR3 is TGTGCCAGCAGTTTGGGGGAGAACACTGAAGCTTTCTTT. Encoded protein: CASSLGENTEAFF.

CDR3 region: CAWTLGRGNTIYF. CDR3 in DNA: TGTGCCTGGACTTTGGGACGGGGAAACACCATATATTTT. The rearrangement uses TRBV30 and TRBJ1-3, with a weak D call TRBD1 (5 bases). Trimming took off 4 bases at V and 4 bases at J, with 11 bases between the two ends. The CDR3 spans 13 residues. Germline V gene data show CDR1 as GTSNPN and CDR2 as SVGIG (reference sequence). Looking up the rest from reference TRBV30 and TRBJ1-3 gives the full variable domain: SQTIHQWPATLVQPVGSPLSLECTVEGTSNPNLYWYRQAAGRGLQLLFYSVGIGQISSEVPQNLSASRPQDRQFILSSKKLLLSDSGFYLCAWTLGRGNTIYFGEGSWLTVV.

The chain is built from TRBV29-1 and TRBJ1-1, with D possibly matching TRBD1 (5 bases). The CDR3 extends over 12 amino acids. Trimming left V 2 bases short and J 10 bases short, with 14 bases between. In germline, CDR1 is SQVTM, CDR2 ANQGSEA. CDR3 region: CSVEFPVGVAFF. For the CDR3, the DNA is TGCAGCGTTGAATTCCCGGTAGGGGTAGCTTTCTTT. Using reference TRBV29-1 and TRBJ1-1 for the parts outside the CDR3, the full variable domain is SAVISQKPSRDICQRGTSLTIQCQVDSQVTMMFWYRQQPGQSLTLIATANQGSEATYESGFVIDKFPISRPNLTFSTLTVSNMSPEDSSIYLCSVEFPVGVAFFGQGTRLTVV.

V usage is TRBV19 and J usage is TRBJ1-1, with D tentatively TRBD1 (5 bases). CDR1 and CDR2 from the germline V gene are LNHDA and SQIVND (reference sequence). CDR3 length: 11 residues. The CDR3 DNA reads TGTGGGGGCTTCCTGAACACTGAAGCTTTCTTT. The encoded protein is CGGFLNTEAFF.

DNA of the CDR3: TGTGCCAGCAGCTATGGGTGGGATGAGCAGTTCTTC. This gives the protein CASSYGWDEQFF. The chain couples TRBV7-9 to TRBJ2-1; unclear D gene. The CDR3 covers 12 residues. V was clipped by 4 bases and J by 8 bases, with 9 bases between them. CDR1 is SEHNR and CDR2 is FQNEAQ in the germline V gene (reference sequence). The full variable domain, its missing parts supplied by reference TRBV7-9 and TRBJ2-1, is DTGVSQNPRHKITKRGQNVTFRCDPISEHNRLYWYRQTLGQGPEFLTYFQNEAQLEKSRLLSDRFSAERPKGSFSTLEIQRTEQGDSAMYLCASSYGWDEQFFGPGTRLTVL.

The rearrangement joins TRBV28 to TRBJ2-1; 8 bases map to TRBD2. With 1 base clipped from V and 0 bases from J, the junction kept 5 bases outside the gene matches. Per the germline V gene, CDR1 is MDHEN and CDR2 is SYDVKM. The CDR3 has 17 residues. The CDR3 here is CASSLSQAGDSYNEQFF. CDR3 DNA: TGTGCCAGCAGTTTATCCCAAGCGGGAGACTCCTACAATGAGCAGTTCTTC.

The V and J genes are TRBV19 and TRBJ1-1; 10 nucleotides agree with TRBD1. CDR1 is LNHDA and CDR2 is SQIVND in the germline V gene (reference sequence). V shed 6 bases and J 11 bases; nucleotides not matched to a gene: 15. The CDR3 has 15 residues. The CDR3 coding sequence is TGTGCCAGTAGCCCGACGGGGACAGGGGCCCAAGGTGCTTTCTTT. This translates into CASSPTGTGAQGAFF.

This clone qualifies as medium-sized (0.01 to 0.1%). V gene TRBV4-3 combines with J gene TRBJ2-7, with a possible D match to TRBD1 (6 bases). Trimming removed 1 base from V and 4 bases from J, with 11 bases in between. The CDR3 runs to 14 residues. The germline CDR1 and CDR2 sequences are LGHNA and YSLEER. CDR3 nucleotides: TGCGCCAGCAGCCAAGGAACAGGGCGATACGAGCAGTACTTC. Protein: CASSQGTGRYEQYF.

The chain joins TRBV28 to TRBJ2-2, with no clear D. The CDR3 has 13 amino acids. Germline values: CDR1 MDHEN, CDR2 SYDVKM. V lost 5 bases and J 5 bases, leaving 9 bases between the germline ends. CDR3 DNA: TGTGCCAGCAGTCTCCTATATACCGGGGAGCTGTTTTTT. Amino acids: CASSLLYTGELFF.

CDR3 protein: CASSSNGANQDEQFF. CDR3 nucleotides: TGTGCCAGCAGCTCAAACGGGGCCAATCAAGACGAGCAGTTCTTC. This chain links TRBV7-8 with TRBJ2-1, with D perhaps TRBD1 or TRBD2 (5 bases each). Looked up from germline, CDR1 is SGHVS and CDR2 is FQNEAQ. Trimming took 4 bases from V and 10 from J, leaving 20 bases between them. This CDR3 has 15 amino acids.

The chain carries TRBV7-9 and TRBJ2-2, with D tentatively TRBD1 (5 bases). The CDR3 is made up of 16 amino acids. V lost 6 bases and J 0 bases, leaving 14 bases between the germline ends. CDR1 and CDR2 (germline): SEHNR, FQNEAQ (reference sequence). CDR3 sequence: CASRETGRANTGELFF. DNA for the CDR3: TGTGCCAGCAGAGAAACTGGCAGGGCGAACACCGGGGAGCTGTTTTTT.

The DNA for the CDR3 is TGTGCCACCAGCAGACGCATACAGGGGGGAGATGAGCAGTTCTTC. It yields the protein CATSRRIQGGDEQFF. This rearrangement joins TRBV15 to TRBJ2-1; 8 bases agree with TRBD1. Germline-derived CDR1 and CDR2 are LNHNV and YYDKDF (reference sequence). The V segment lost 2 bases and the J segment 8 bases; nucleotides outside the gene matches: 8. The CDR3 extends over 15 amino acids.

This clone appeared a few times. This sequence joins TRBV7-9 and TRBJ2-7, with 9 bases that match TRBD1. Germline V gene lookup returns CDR1 SEHNR and CDR2 FQNEAQ (reference sequence). This CDR3 has 15 amino acids. Trimming removed 5 bases from V and 2 bases from J; junction bases left unmatched: 7. CDR3 DNA sequence: TGTGCCAGCAGCCCTGGGGACAGGGAGGCCTACGAGCAGTACTTC. Amino acid sequence: CASSPGDREAYEQYF.

The chain combines TRBV4-1 with TRBJ2-1; D may be TRBD2 (5 bases). The V gene's germline CDR1 is MGHRA and CDR2 YSYEKL. The ends were cut back, 0 bases at V and 4 bases at J, with 13 bases in the middle. The CDR3 runs to 16 residues. CDR3 coding DNA: TGCGCCAGCAGCCAAGAACCGGCGGAGGCATACAATGAGCAGTTCTTC. Amino acid sequence: CASSQEPAEAYNEQFF.

V gene TRBV28 combines with J gene TRBJ1-6, with 7 bases aligning to TRBD1. J gave up 10 bases and V 7 bases, and 10 bases lay outside the gene matches. The germline gives CDR1 MDHEN, CDR2 SYDVKM. The CDR3 has 14 amino acids. The CDR3 region is CASNKGTAWSPLHF. The DNA of the CDR3 is TGTGCCAGCAACAAAGGGACAGCCTGGTCACCCCTCCACTTT.

This chain uses TRBV7-2 with TRBJ2-2, with D perhaps given as TRBD1 or TRBD2 (6 bases each). CDR1 and CDR2 from the germline V gene are SGHTA and FQGNSA. CDR3 length: 13 residues. V lost 5 bases and J 7 bases, leaving 11 bases between the germline ends. This CDR3 reads CASSLRDIGELFF. DNA for the CDR3: TGTGCCAGCAGCCTGCGGGACATCGGGGAGCTGTTTTTT.

In this sample, this clone turned up once. The DNA of the CDR3 is TGTGCCAGCTCACCTAGCAGACCTACCGCAACTAATGAAAAACTGTTTTTT. It specifies CASSPSRPTATNEKLFF. The chain employs TRBV18 and TRBJ1-4; D gene ambiguous. Germline lookup yields CDR1 KGHSH and CDR2 LQKENI. There are 17 residues in the CDR3. V gave up 3 bases and J gave up 0 bases, with 14 bases separating them.

The chain employs TRBV5-6 and TRBJ2-2, with D unresolved. Germline-derived CDR1 and CDR2 are SGHDT and YYEEEE. V lost 0 bases and J lost 7, with 7 bases in between. This CDR3 has 13 residues. This CDR3 is CASSLGDLGELFF. The CDR3 bases are TGTGCCAGCAGCTTGGGGGATCTCGGGGAGCTGTTTTTT.

V usage is TRBV5-1 and J usage is TRBJ2-7; no firm D call. The germline CDR1 and CDR2 sequences are SGHRS and YFSETQ. V dropped 1 base and J dropped 2 bases, with 10 bases sitting between them. This CDR3 contains 14 residues. DNA of the CDR3: TGCGCCAGCAGCTTGAACGGCGGCCCCTACGAGCAGTACTTC. Protein sequence: CASSLNGGPYEQYF.